The table lists the clone carrying this T cell receptor beta chain with many counts. Antigen unknown. TCRdb recomputed calls from the reads with MiXCR, one row per CDR3 protein. The profile shows under 600,000 distinct CDR3 sequences, about 17% of them singletons. The data stem from a study of T cell repertoires in cytomegalovirus infection. Study-level background: It can be stated that public TCR beta signatures indicated CMV infection as well as a matching HLA type. Findings of the study overall: HLA-C-restricted CMV-specific TCR beta clonotypes were dominant in the ex vivo response. Pooled public TCR beta family frequency picked out CMV carriers with the relevant HLA.

The CDR3 has 13 residues. V was cut by 6 bases and J by 4 bases, with 10 bases left in between. Germline CDR1 is MNHEY and CDR2 is SMNVEV (reference sequence). The V and J genes are TRBV27 and TRBJ1-5, with unresolved D. This clonotype was obtained from a human donor in good health (CMV status not recorded). Some clones in this sample may be carry-over from other donors' samples. The material sequenced was CD8+ T cells from PBMCs. For the CDR3, the DNA is TGTGCCAGCAGCTTAGACGGGAATCAGCCCCAGCATTTT. Translated: CASSLDGNQPQHF.